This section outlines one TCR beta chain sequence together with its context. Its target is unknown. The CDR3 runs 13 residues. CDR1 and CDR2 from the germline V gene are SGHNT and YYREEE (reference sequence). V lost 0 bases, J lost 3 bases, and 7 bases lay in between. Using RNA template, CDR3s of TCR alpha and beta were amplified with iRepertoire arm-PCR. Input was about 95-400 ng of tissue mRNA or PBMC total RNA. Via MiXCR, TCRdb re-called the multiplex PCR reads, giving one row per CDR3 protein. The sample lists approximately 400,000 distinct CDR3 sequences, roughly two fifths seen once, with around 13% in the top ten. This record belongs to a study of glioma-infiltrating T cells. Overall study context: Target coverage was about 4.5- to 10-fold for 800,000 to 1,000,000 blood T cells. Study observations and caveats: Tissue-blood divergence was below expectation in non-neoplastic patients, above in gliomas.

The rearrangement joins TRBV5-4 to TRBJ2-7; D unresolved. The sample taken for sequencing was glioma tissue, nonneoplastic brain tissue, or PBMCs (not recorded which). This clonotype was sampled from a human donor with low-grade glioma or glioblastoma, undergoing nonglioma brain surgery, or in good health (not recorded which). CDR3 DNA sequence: TGTGCCAGCAGCTTGGCGTCTATCTACGAGCAGTACTTC. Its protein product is CASSLASIYEQYF.